This T cell receptor beta chain stems from a study of identical twins. TCRdb reanalysed the 5' RACE reads using MiXCR and keeps one entry per CDR3 protein. The profile shows around 670,000 distinct CDR3 sequences, around 5.7% of them singletons. Trimming cost V 2 bases and J 0 bases; bases outside gene matches: 3. The CDR3 is 15 amino acids. Germline values: CDR1 KGHSH, CDR2 LQKENI. This sequence originates from a man in his late teens or twenties in good health. Material: naive T cells sorted from blood. The genes are TRBV18 and TRBJ1-1, with TRBD1 identical over 7 bases. CDR3 DNA sequence: TGTGCCAGCTCACCATGGGACAGCCTGAACACTGAAGCTTTCTTT. Translation: CASSPWDSLNTEAFF. Looking up the rest from reference TRBV18 and TRBJ1-1 gives the full variable domain: NAGVMQNPRHLVRRRGQEARLRCSPMKGHSHVYWYRQLPEEGLKFMVYLQKENIIDESGMPKERFSAEFPKEGPSILRIQQVVRGDSAAYFCASSPWDSLNTEAFFGQGTRLTVV.